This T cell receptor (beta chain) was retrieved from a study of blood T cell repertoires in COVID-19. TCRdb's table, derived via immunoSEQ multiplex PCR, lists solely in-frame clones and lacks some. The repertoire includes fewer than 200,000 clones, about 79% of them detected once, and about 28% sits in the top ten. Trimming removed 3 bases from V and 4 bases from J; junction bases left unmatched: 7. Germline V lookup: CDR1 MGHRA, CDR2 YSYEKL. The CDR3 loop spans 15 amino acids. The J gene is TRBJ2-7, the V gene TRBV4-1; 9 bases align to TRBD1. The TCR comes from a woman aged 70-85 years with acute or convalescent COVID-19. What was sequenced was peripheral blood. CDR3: CASSQAGQGLYEQYF. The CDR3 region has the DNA TGCGCCAGCAGCCAGGCGGGACAGGGCTTATACGAGCAGTACTTC.